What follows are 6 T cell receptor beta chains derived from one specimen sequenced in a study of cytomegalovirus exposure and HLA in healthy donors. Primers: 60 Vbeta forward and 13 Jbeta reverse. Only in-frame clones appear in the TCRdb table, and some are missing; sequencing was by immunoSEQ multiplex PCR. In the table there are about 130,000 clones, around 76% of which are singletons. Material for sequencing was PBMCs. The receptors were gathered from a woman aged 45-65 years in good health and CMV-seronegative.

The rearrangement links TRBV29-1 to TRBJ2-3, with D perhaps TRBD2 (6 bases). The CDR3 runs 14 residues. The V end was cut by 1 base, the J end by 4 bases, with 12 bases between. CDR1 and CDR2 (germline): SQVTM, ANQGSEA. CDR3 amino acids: CSVEGVGSADTQYF. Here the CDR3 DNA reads TGCAGCGTTGAAGGGGTCGGGAGCGCAGATACGCAGTATTTT.

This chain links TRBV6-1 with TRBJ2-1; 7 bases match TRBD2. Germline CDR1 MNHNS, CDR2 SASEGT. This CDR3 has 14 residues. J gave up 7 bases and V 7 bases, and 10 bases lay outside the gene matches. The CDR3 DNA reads TGTGCCAGCAAGTCAACTAGCGCCTCAAATGAGCAGTTCTTC. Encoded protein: CASKSTSASNEQFF.

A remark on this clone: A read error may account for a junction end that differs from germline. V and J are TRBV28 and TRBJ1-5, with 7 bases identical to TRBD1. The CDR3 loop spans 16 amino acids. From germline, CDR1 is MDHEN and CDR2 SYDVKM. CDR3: CASSLGTDVSDQPQHF. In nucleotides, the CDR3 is TGTGCCAGCAGTTTAGGGACAGACGTTAGCGATCAGCCCCAGCATTTT.

CDR3 in DNA: TGCGCCAGCAGTCCCCCCAGTTCACCAAGACTAGCGGGAGTCTTTTTCGAGCAGTACTTC. Its translation: CASSPPSSPRLAGVFFEQYF. The chain joins TRBV23-1 to TRBJ2-7; 12 bases match TRBD2. TRBV23-1 is known as an ORF, though its function is uncertain. The V segment lost 4 bases and the J segment 6 bases; nucleotides outside the gene matches: 22. CDR3 length equals 20 residues.

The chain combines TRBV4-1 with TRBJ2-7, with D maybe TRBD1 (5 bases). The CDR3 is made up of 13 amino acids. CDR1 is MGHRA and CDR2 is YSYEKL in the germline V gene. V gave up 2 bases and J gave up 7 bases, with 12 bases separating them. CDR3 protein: CASSQQGPAEQYF. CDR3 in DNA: TGCGCCAGCAGCCAACAGGGCCCGGCGGAGCAGTACTTC.

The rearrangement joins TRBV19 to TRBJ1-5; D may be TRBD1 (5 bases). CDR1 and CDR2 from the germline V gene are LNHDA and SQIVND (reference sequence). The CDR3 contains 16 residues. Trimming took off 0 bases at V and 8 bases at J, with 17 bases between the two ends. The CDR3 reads CASSIEVSGWGEPQHF. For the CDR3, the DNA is TGTGCCAGTAGTATAGAGGTGTCAGGATGGGGGGAGCCCCAGCATTTT. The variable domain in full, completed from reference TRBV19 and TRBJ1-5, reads DGGITQSPKYLFRKEGQNVTLSCEQNLNHDAMYWYRQDPGQGLRLIYYSQIVNDFQKGDIAEGYSVSREKKESFPLTVTSAQKNPTAFYLCASSIEVSGWGEPQHFGDGTRLSIL.